This T cell receptor (beta chain) was profiled in a study of human T cells and chemical hapten exposure (dated by TCRdb to about 2021). Study-level background: For sensitization, 2% DPC in acetone was applied to an approximately 2 cm by approximately 2 cm area of upper inner arm skin. Throughout the approximately 24-week study period, patients were also given weekly therapeutic DPC doses on the scalp. Patch tests used Finn chambers with 0.01% DPC on the upper back, scored after 6 days by International Contact Dermatitis Research Group standards. The mostly female patient cohort included alopecia areata with under or over 50% scalp involvement, alopecia totalis and alopecia universalis. The libraries were sequenced as a pool, and the TCR yield per sample differed mostly because of small variations in library volumes within the pool. Peripheral blood TCR repertoire changes were tracked in vivo in alopecia patients during primary and secondary sensitization to the hapten diphenylcyclopropenone (DPC). Blood samples were taken from patients before sensitization (week 0) and then at 2, 6 and about 24 weeks after DPC sensitization. Twenty-nine alopecia patients gave blood for TCR sequencing at one to four time points (pre-sensitization, 2, 6 and 24 weeks). The full study reports these points: All patients had alopecia, a presumed autoimmune disease, so their immune response might differ from that of healthy individuals. Compared with pre-sensitization or healthy control sets, expanded TCRs formed significantly more large CDR3 similarity clusters, which is consistent with antigen-driven responses. DPC sensitization did not change the number of TCRs with a frequency above 1 in 1000, and there was no evidence of changes in global repertoire structure. Patch test score was positively correlated with the number of PT1 expanded TCRs, with significance at thresholds 8, 16 and 32 but not at 4. Repeated subsampling changed both the strength of the expansion versus patch-test correlation and the threshold at which the correlation became significant.

Of note for this clonotype: The specificity of this receptor is unknown. Base quality data are lacking; no much larger clone is found one base away.

The protocol used for the library was RACE. These reads were obtained on a NextSeq 500. During library preparation, unique molecular identifiers were attached to individual cDNA molecules so that TCRs could be counted in a quantitative, reproducible way. Each blood RNA sample was used to sequence both TCR alpha and TCR beta chains. The original methods were these. A median of around 100,000 TCRs per sample was observed, with a range of about 23,224 to 690,600. V, J and CDR3 annotation of the TCR reads was carried out using the Decombinator software suite. Every sample was subsampled to the same number of TCRs (28,000) for the PS versus PT1 abundance plots. Expanded TCRs were defined as absent before sensitization and observed at least eight times at the 2-week time point. The public reads were run again by TCRdb, first through fastp at Q25 and then through MiXCR, and only productive beta chains were kept. Rows matching on CDR3 protein sequence are summarized as one entry with the most common DNA and genes. The V and J calls, along with clone size, are taken from TCRdb and not from the paper's own processing. This sample holds around 100,000 distinct CDR3 sequences; approximately 11% were observed only once. In total, the top ten clones hold approximately 3.5% of the sample.

The time point label of this sample denotes: patch test 1, 2 weeks after DPC sensitization. The treatment or condition label on this specimen signifies: therapeutic diphenylcyclopropenone sensitization with weekly scalp DPC. At every patch-test visit, the blood draw took place before the patch test was put on. Eligible patients were aged 18 to 70, diagnosed with alopecia, deemed suitable for DPC therapy, and excluded if pregnant. Unfractionated whole blood was collected in Tempus Blood RNA tubes, and total RNA was extracted from that blood. V drops 7 bases and J drops 3 bases, leaving 18 bases in between. CDR3 length: 15 amino acids, cysteine to phenylalanine. This entry keeps only the CDR3 DNA: 45 bases, framed from base 1. CDR1 and CDR2 (MNHEY, SVGEGT) derive from the germline V gene.

This chain joins TRBV6-2 or TRBV6-3 to TRBJ1-1; the D gene is perhaps TRBD1, on 5 matching bases. The input for sequencing was whole blood, taken in connection with sensitization to the hapten diphenylcyclopropenone (DPC). This sequence originates from a middle-aged woman with alopecia areata. Some clones in this sample may be carry-over from other donors' samples. The sequenced DNA is TGTGCCAGCACCGCGGGAGGGGCAGGATACACTGAAGCTTTCTTT. Translated, this is CASTAGGAGYTEAFF.